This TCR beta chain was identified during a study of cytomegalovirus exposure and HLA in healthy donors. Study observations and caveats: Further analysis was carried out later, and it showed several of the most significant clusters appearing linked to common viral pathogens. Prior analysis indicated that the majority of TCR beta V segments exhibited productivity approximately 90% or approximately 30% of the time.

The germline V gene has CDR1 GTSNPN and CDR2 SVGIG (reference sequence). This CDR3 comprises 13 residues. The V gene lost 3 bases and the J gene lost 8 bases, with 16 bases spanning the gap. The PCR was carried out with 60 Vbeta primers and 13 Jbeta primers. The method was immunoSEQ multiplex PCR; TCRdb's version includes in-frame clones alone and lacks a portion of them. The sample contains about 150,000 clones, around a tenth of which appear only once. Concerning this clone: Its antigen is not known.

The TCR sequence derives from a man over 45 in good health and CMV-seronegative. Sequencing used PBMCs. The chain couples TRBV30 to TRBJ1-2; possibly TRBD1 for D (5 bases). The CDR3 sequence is CAWRKGIDSGYTF. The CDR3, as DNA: TGTGCCTGGAGAAAGGGGATAGACAGCGGCTACACCTTC.